This passage covers 32 T cell receptor beta chains from one sample sequenced in a study of T cells in Graves' hyperthyroidism and ophthalmopathy. Regions amplified from RNA transcripts were the TCR beta CDR3 regions. The TCR CDR3 first-round RT-PCR relied on the HTBI primer set. In TCRdb, the multiplex PCR reads were re-called with MiXCR into one record per CDR3 protein. Here the sample spans 200,000 to 250,000 distinct CDR3 sequences, about 24% being singletons. The specimen sequenced was blood. These receptors were collected from a middle-aged woman with Graves' ophthalmopathy.

This clonotype appeared many times. The chain combines TRBV7-3 with TRBJ2-2; 10 nucleotides line up with TRBD2. The CDR3 covers 17 residues. V was pared by 0 bases and J by 4 bases, with 5 bases of the junction left unmatched. Germline CDR1 is SGHTA and CDR2 is FQGTGA. As DNA, the CDR3 is TGTGCCAGCAGCTTAACTCTAGCGGGAGAGCGCACCGGGGAGCTGTTTTTT. Its translation: CASSLTLAGERTGELFF.

J is TRBJ1-1 and V is TRBV6-5; maybe TRBD1 (6 bases). Germline-derived CDR1 and CDR2 are MNHEY and SVGAGI. V lost 5 bases and J 7 bases, leaving 17 bases between the germline ends. The CDR3 is 14 residues long. CDR3 protein: CASSLLARGGEAFF. The CDR3 bases are TGTGCCAGCAGTCTACTCGCCAGGGGTGGTGAAGCTTTCTTT.

V and J are TRBV11-2 and TRBJ2-7, with 8 bases matching TRBD1. The CDR3 is made up of 15 amino acids. Germline V gene lookup returns CDR1 SGHAT and CDR2 FQNNGV. V shed 0 bases, J shed 2 bases, and the junction held 3 bases outside the gene matches. The CDR3 protein is CASSLDRGLPYEQYF. CDR3 nucleotides: TGTGCCAGCAGCTTAGACAGGGGGCTACCCTACGAGCAGTACTTC.

This clonotype was counted many times. The V gene is TRBV7-9, the J gene TRBJ1-2; D gene unclear. The CDR3 sequence is 14 residues long. The V gene's germline CDR1 is SEHNR and CDR2 FQNEAQ (reference sequence). Trimming cost V 3 bases and J 2 bases, with 10 bases left between them. The CDR3 DNA sequence: TGTGCCAGCAGCTTTGGGCCGAAGAACTATGGCTACACCTTC. Amino acid sequence: CASSFGPKNYGYTF.

This clonotype was counted many times. V gene TRBV25-1 combines with J gene TRBJ1-3; 9 positions match TRBD1. The CDR3 contains 13 residues. Looked up from germline, CDR1 is MGHDK and CDR2 is SYGVNS. After removal of 1 base from V and 15 bases from J, the junction contained 7 bases not matched to a gene. The CDR3 DNA reads TGTGCCAGCAGTGAATTGGGGACAGGGCCAACATATTTT. It yields the protein CASSELGTGPTYF.

This clonotype was observed a single time. The chain links TRBV7-2 to TRBJ2-5, with a tentative D call TRBD1 (6 bases). The CDR3 loop spans 14 amino acids. CDR1 is SGHTA, CDR2 FQGNSA, per germline. With 5 bases removed from V and 5 bases from J, the gap between germline ends came to 15 bases. This chain's CDR3 is CASSDTGIRETQYF. CDR3 nucleotides: TGTGCCAGCAGCGATACAGGGATTCGGGAGACCCAGTACTTC.

The chain is built from TRBV4-2 and TRBJ1-3, with 7 bases matching TRBD1. Per germline, CDR1 LGHNA and CDR2 YNFKEQ. CDR3 length equals 18 residues. V was pared by 0 bases and J by 1 base, with 9 bases of the junction left unmatched. The CDR3 bases are TGTGCCAGCAGCCAAGATCGGGCAGGGGGGAAATCTGGAAACACCATATATTTT. Translating gives CASSQDRAGGKSGNTIYF.

Notes on this clonotype: At one of its ends the junction is not consistent with the germline gene, which may arise from a read error. J is TRBJ2-7 and V is TRBV6-1; D might be TRBD1 (6 bases). CDR1 and CDR2 from the germline V gene are MNHNS and SASEGT. The CDR3 has 14 residues. CDR3 DNA sequence: TGTGCCAGCGGAAGGATAGGGGGAAGCTACGAGCAGTGCTTC. Protein: CASGRIGGSYEQCF.

This clonotype was seen at least ten times. V is TRBV6-1 and J is TRBJ2-5; 11 nucleotides line up with TRBD2. The CDR3 length is 16 residues. The V gene's germline CDR1 is MNHNS and CDR2 SASEGT. V was clipped by 6 bases and J by 5 bases; unmatched bases: 11. DNA of the CDR3: TGTGCCAGCAGCGGCGGGACTAGCGGACCCCATGAGACCCAGTACTTC. Amino acids: CASSGGTSGPHETQYF.

This clonotype has at least ten counts. This chain uses TRBV2 with TRBJ1-1; the D gene is possibly TRBD1 (6 bases). Germline V gene lookup returns CDR1 SNHLY and CDR2 FYNNEI. V gave up 3 bases and J gave up 2 bases, with 13 bases separating them. This CDR3 is 15 amino acids long. This chain's CDR3 is CASSDRGRTNTEAFF. The CDR3 nucleotides read TGTGCCAGCAGTGACAGGGGCAGAACAAACACTGAAGCTTTCTTT.

This clonotype was found a few times. The chain recombines TRBV6-1 with TRBJ1-1; D uncertain. Germline CDR1 reads MNHNS; CDR2 reads SASEGT. The CDR3 is 14 amino acids. V was clipped by 2 bases and J by 1 base, with 8 bases between them. The CDR3 region is CASSESLANTEAFF. DNA of the CDR3: TGTGCCAGCAGTGAAAGTTTGGCGAACACTGAAGCTTTCTTT.

The sample holds one count of this clonotype. This sequence joins TRBV5-1 and TRBJ2-7; possibly TRBD2 for D (5 bases). Germline assignment: CDR1 SGHRS and CDR2 YFSETQ. V was clipped by 3 bases and J by 7 bases, with 11 bases between them. The CDR3 contains 12 residues. The CDR3 DNA sequence: TGCGCCAGCAGCTCCCCCGGAGGAGAGCAGTACTTC. Translated: CASSSPGGEQYF.

This clonotype was detected ten times or more. The chain links TRBV27 to TRBJ1-5, with no clear D. The ends were cut back, 5 bases at V and 3 bases at J, with 14 bases in the middle. CDR1 and CDR2 (germline): MNHEY, SMNVEV (reference sequence). This CDR3 has 15 residues. Written as DNA, the CDR3 is TGTGCCAGCAGTCCGGTGTCTGGGAACAATCAGCCCCAGCATTTT. Encoded protein: CASSPVSGNNQPQHF.

This clonotype was counted a few times. The V call is TRBV19, the J call TRBJ2-7; D uncertain. In germline, CDR1 is LNHDA, CDR2 SQIVND (reference sequence). V lost 9 bases and J 7 bases, leaving 13 bases between the germline ends. CDR3 length equals 11 residues. CDR3 sequence: CASSEMGEQYF. For the CDR3, the DNA is TGTGCCAGCTCGGAAATGGGAGAGCAGTACTTC.

At least ten counts were recorded for this clonotype. The gene calls are TRBV6-5 and TRBJ2-5; 10 bases are shared with TRBD1. The CDR3 length is 13 residues. Trimming removed 7 bases from V and 4 bases from J; junction bases left unmatched: 3. Germline lookup yields CDR1 MNHEY and CDR2 SVGAGI. CDR3 sequence: CASKDRGRETQYF. In DNA form, the CDR3 reads TGTGCCAGCAAAGACAGGGGGCGAGAGACCCAGTACTTC.

The rearrangement joins TRBV7-2 to TRBJ1-5, with 8 positions matching TRBD1. J was trimmed by 3 bases and V by 2 bases; bases with no gene match: 3. In germline, CDR1 is SGHTA, CDR2 FQGNSA. This CDR3 region has 15 residues. The DNA of the CDR3 is TGTGCCAGCAGCTTACAGGACAGGGCCAATCAGCCCCAGCATTTT. It encodes CASSLQDRANQPQHF.

This clonotype occurred many times. The chain employs TRBV28 and TRBJ1-5; maybe TRBD1 (6 bases). The CDR3 extends over 16 amino acids. Looked up from germline, CDR1 is MDHEN and CDR2 is SYDVKM. V dropped 1 base and J dropped 8 bases, with 18 bases sitting between them. In DNA form, the CDR3 reads TGTGCCAGCAGTTTATACCCGGACAGTCCGGACGAGCCCCAGCATTTT. It specifies CASSLYPDSPDEPQHF.

This clonotype was picked up many times. The V call is TRBV9, the J call TRBJ2-2, with D possibly matching TRBD1 (6 bases). CDR3 length equals 17 residues. Germline V gene sequence: CDR1 SGDLS, CDR2 YYNGEE. V was trimmed by 4 bases and J by 0 bases, leaving 16 bases between them. The CDR3 nucleotides read TGTGCCAGCAGCCCCGGCAGCTGGGACACGAACACCGGGGAGCTGTTTTTT. This translates into CASSPGSWDTNTGELFF.

The rearrangement uses TRBV6-1 and TRBJ1-1; D not resolved. Germline lookup yields CDR1 MNHNS and CDR2 SASEGT. V was pared by 0 bases and J by 2 bases, with 7 bases between. CDR3 length equals 14 residues. The CDR3 sequence: CASSEARANTEAFF. In nucleotides, the CDR3 is TGTGCCAGCAGTGAAGCGCGGGCCAACACTGAAGCTTTCTTT.

Ten or more counts support this clonotype. The V and J genes are TRBV7-2 and TRBJ1-1; a weak D match, TRBD1 (5 bases). The germline V gene has CDR1 SGHTA and CDR2 FQGNSA. The CDR3 loop spans 15 amino acids. Trimming stripped 1 base from V and 5 bases from J, with 14 bases between. The CDR3 sequence is CASSLVGDLGTEAFF. DNA for the CDR3: TGTGCCAGCAGCTTAGTTGGGGACCTGGGGACTGAAGCTTTCTTT.

This clonotype was counted at least ten times. The V call is TRBV27, the J call TRBJ2-7; 7 bases map to TRBD1. The CDR3 sequence is 15 residues long. Unmatched junction bases numbered 10, after V lost 3 bases and J lost 5 bases. In germline, CDR1 is MNHEY, CDR2 SMNVEV (reference sequence). The CDR3 DNA reads as TGTGCCAGCAGTTTGTCAGGGCCCCAGGGGGACGAGCAGTACTTC. This translates into CASSLSGPQGDEQYF.

The CDR3 DNA follows: TGTGCCAGCAGTGATAAGCGGTCCAGACGAGGGGAGACCCAGTACTTC. This sequence encodes CASSDKRSRRGETQYF. The chain links TRBV6-1 to TRBJ2-5; maybe TRBD2 (5 bases). V was shortened by 3 bases and J by 5 bases, with 19 bases between the two germline ends. Germline V gene data show CDR1 as MNHNS and CDR2 as SASEGT. This CDR3 has 16 amino acids.

This clonotype was seen repeatedly, ten times or more. The V and J genes are TRBV2 and TRBJ2-5; 7 bases line up with TRBD2. CDR1 and CDR2 from the germline V gene are SNHLY and FYNNEI. V was pared by 4 bases and J by 0 bases, with 5 bases of the junction left unmatched. The CDR3 loop spans 15 amino acids. The CDR3 loop is CASSGLAEYQETQYF. CDR3 in DNA: TGTGCCAGCAGTGGGCTAGCGGAATACCAAGAGACCCAGTACTTC.

This clonotype was seen repeatedly, ten times or more. The chain employs TRBV6-1 and TRBJ2-2, with a weak D call TRBD1 (6 bases). The CDR3 is 14 residues long. The ends were cut back, 6 bases at V and 1 base at J, with 9 bases in the middle. CDR1 is MNHNS, CDR2 SASEGT, per germline. The DNA for the CDR3 is TGTGCCAGCAGACAGGGCGGGAACACCGGGGAGCTGTTTTTT. Protein product: CASRQGGNTGELFF.

The table lists this clonotype with many counts. The CDR3 nucleotides read TGTGCCAGCAGCTTAACCCCGGGACTAGCGGGAGGAGCTGGGGCCAACGTCCTGACTTTC. This codes for CASSLTPGLAGGAGANVLTF. This chain joins TRBV7-3 and TRBJ2-6; 15 bases map to TRBD2. CDR1 and CDR2 from the germline V gene are SGHTA and FQGTGA. Losses at the gene ends were 0 bases for V and 2 bases for J; bases not matched to a gene: 5. The CDR3 is 20 amino acids.

The chain is built from TRBV20-1 and TRBJ1-2, with 10 bases lining up with TRBD1. The junction had 9 bases not matched to a gene; V was cut back by 6 bases and J by 2 bases. The CDR3 is made up of 15 amino acids. Germline CDR1 reads DFQATT; CDR2 reads SNEGSKA (reference sequence). The CDR3 coding sequence is TGCAGTGCCAACAGCCGGGACAGGGGAAACTATGGCTACACCTTC. Encoded protein: CSANSRDRGNYGYTF.

There are many counts of this clonotype. V usage is TRBV7-2 and J usage is TRBJ2-7, with 7 bases lining up with TRBD1. CDR3 length: 15 amino acids. The germline V gene has CDR1 SGHTA and CDR2 FQGNSA. V lost 5 bases and J lost 3; bases outside the gene matches: 10. The CDR3 protein is CASSPRTGPGYEQYF. The CDR3 nucleotides are TGTGCCAGCAGCCCGAGGACAGGACCTGGCTACGAGCAGTACTTC. Supplemented by reference TRBV7-2 and TRBJ2-7, the full variable domain reads GAGVSQSPSNKVTEKGKDVELRCDPISGHTALYWYRQSLGQGLEFLIYFQGNSAPDKSGLPSDRFSAERTGGSVSTLTIQRTQQEDSAVYLCASSPRTGPGYEQYFGPGTRLTVT.

This clonotype was seen many times. This chain uses TRBV20-1 with TRBJ2-7, with D perhaps matching TRBD2 (6 bases). The CDR3 is 12 amino acids. CDR1 and CDR2 from the germline V gene are DFQATT and SNEGSKA (reference sequence). With 3 bases removed from V and 7 bases from J, the gap between germline ends came to 13 bases. The CDR3 DNA reads as TGCAGTGCTAGCGGGAGACTATGGGAGCAGTACTTC. This codes for CSASGRLWEQYF.

The chain is built from TRBV4-1 and TRBJ1-5; D is uncertain. The germline V gene encodes CDR1 MGHRA and CDR2 YSYEKL. The CDR3 covers 15 residues. The V gene lost 0 bases and the J gene lost 4 bases, with 10 bases spanning the gap. CDR3 residues: CASSQDFGINQPQHF. CDR3 in DNA: TGCGCCAGCAGCCAAGATTTCGGGATAAATCAGCCCCAGCATTTT.

J is TRBJ2-7 and V is TRBV6-1, with 8 bases fitting TRBD1. In germline, CDR1 is MNHNS, CDR2 SASEGT. V shed 2 bases and J 2 bases; nucleotides not matched to a gene: 5. The CDR3 loop spans 15 amino acids. Written as DNA, the CDR3 is TGTGCCAGCAGTGAATACGCGGGACAGGCCTACGAGCAGTACTTC. Translating gives CASSEYAGQAYEQYF.

The chain combines TRBV6-1 with TRBJ2-7; tentatively, D is TRBD1 (5 bases). CDR3 length: 13 amino acids. Trimming left V 2 bases short and J 6 bases short, with 11 bases between. Germline-derived CDR1 and CDR2 are MNHNS and SASEGT. CDR3 nucleotide sequence: TGTGCCAGCAGTGAACGCGCAGGGCGCGAGCAGTACTTC. It encodes CASSERAGREQYF.

This clonotype was recorded many times. This chain connects TRBV18 to TRBJ1-1; D is unclear. The CDR3 contains 13 residues. The germline gives CDR1 KGHSH, CDR2 LQKENI. V was trimmed by 4 bases and J by 1 base, leaving 7 bases between them. In DNA, the CDR3 is TGTGCCAGCTCACAGGACGCGAACACTGAAGCTTTCTTT. Translation: CASSQDANTEAFF. The full variable domain, in which reference TRBV18 and TRBJ1-1 provide the parts outside the CDR3, is NAGVMQNPRHLVRRRGQEARLRCSPMKGHSHVYWYRQLPEEGLKFMVYLQKENIIDESGMPKERFSAEFPKEGPSILRIQQVVRGDSAAYFCASSQDANTEAFFGQGTRLTVV.